The T cell receptor beta chain under discussion was sequenced for a study of cytomegalovirus exposure and HLA in healthy donors. About the study: Out of roughly 170 million T cells, an earlier analysis found some 110 million unique TCR beta sequences in total. Study-wide points: The listing of 150 to 200 TCR beta chains classed them as cytomegalovirus-associated. Available immune exposure information covered CMV serostatus only.

These donors counted as nominally healthy when sampled, but unrecorded immune exposures were likely. Notes on this clone: Antigen specificity is unknown.

Germline CDR1 SGHRS, CDR2 YFSETQ. With 0 bases clipped from V and 7 bases from J, the junction kept 2 bases outside the gene matches. The CDR3 loop spans 13 amino acids. PCR involved 60 Vbeta and 13 Jbeta primers. Produced via immunoSEQ multiplex PCR; TCRdb's table is partial and in-frame only. In the table there are 200,000 to 250,000 clones, roughly 80% of which are singletons. This sequence joins TRBV5-1 and TRBJ2-7; 9 bases align to TRBD1. The receptor comes from a man in his forties in good health and CMV-seronegative. Material: PBMCs. The CDR3 sequence is CASSLAGQGEQYF. Here the CDR3 DNA reads TGCGCCAGCAGCTTGGCCGGACAGGGGGAGCAGTACTTC. Full variable domain (outside the CDR3, taken from reference TRBV5-1 and TRBJ2-7): KAGVTQTPRYLIKTRGQQVTLSCSPISGHRSVSWYQQTPGQGLQFLFEYFSETQRNKGNFPGRFSGRQFSNSRSEMNVSTLELGDSALYLCASSLAGQGEQYFGPGTRLTVT.